These 5 T cell receptor beta chains share one sample of origin, sequenced in a study of blood T cell repertoires in COVID-19. Using immunoSEQ multiplex PCR, the repertoire was profiled, and TCRdb retains in-frame clones only, with some absent. Among 150,000 to 200,000 clones listed, about 85% were seen once. Sequenced input: peripheral blood. Receptors were obtained from a person between 65 and 79 years old with COVID-19, enrolled during active disease.

V is TRBV7-2 and J is TRBJ1-6; D is uncertain. Germline values: CDR1 SGHTA, CDR2 FQGNSA. The CDR3 covers 16 residues. With 1 base removed from V and 7 bases from J, the gap between germline ends came to 14 bases. The DNA of the CDR3 is TGTGCCAGCAGCTTAGAGTCCGGGTCCAGCAATTCACCCCTCCACTTT. The encoded protein is CASSLESGSSNSPLHF.

This chain links TRBV19 with TRBJ2-3; 8 bases fit TRBD2. Germline-derived CDR1 and CDR2 are LNHDA and SQIVND (reference sequence). V lost 6 bases to trimming and J lost 0 bases; unmatched junction nucleotides: 2. The CDR3 loop spans 14 amino acids. DNA for the CDR3: TGTGCCAGTAGGGCTAGCGGGAGCACAGATACGCAGTATTTT. Residues: CASRASGSTDTQYF.

The chain recombines TRBV9 with TRBJ2-5, with D tentatively TRBD2 (5 bases). Between the trimmed V and J ends, which lost 3 bases and 0 bases, there was a span of 6 bases. CDR1 is SGDLS and CDR2 is YYNGEE in the germline V gene. This CDR3 comprises 13 residues. DNA for the CDR3: TGTGCCAGCAGCGCGCGGGACCAAGAGACCCAGTACTTC. Residues: CASSARDQETQYF.

The chain has TRBV4-1 and TRBJ2-1; D ambiguous. Germline CDR1 MGHRA, CDR2 YSYEKL. Trimming pared 1 base from V and 0 bases from J, leaving 10 bases between. This CDR3 is built from 16 residues. CDR3 bases: TGCGCCAGCAGCCAAGGTGAGGCAAGCTCCTACAATGAGCAGTTCTTC. The encoded protein is CASSQGEASSYNEQFF.

The J gene is TRBJ2-2, the V gene TRBV11-3; 16 bases align to TRBD2. The CDR3 consists of 17 residues. Germline V gene data show CDR1 as SGHNT and CDR2 as YENEEA. The V and J ends lost 5 bases and 6 bases, in that order; junction bases with no gene match: 6. CDR3 residues: CASSPGLAGGPPGELFF. CDR3 DNA: TGTGCCAGCAGCCCGGGACTAGCGGGAGGGCCGCCCGGGGAGCTGTTTTTT.